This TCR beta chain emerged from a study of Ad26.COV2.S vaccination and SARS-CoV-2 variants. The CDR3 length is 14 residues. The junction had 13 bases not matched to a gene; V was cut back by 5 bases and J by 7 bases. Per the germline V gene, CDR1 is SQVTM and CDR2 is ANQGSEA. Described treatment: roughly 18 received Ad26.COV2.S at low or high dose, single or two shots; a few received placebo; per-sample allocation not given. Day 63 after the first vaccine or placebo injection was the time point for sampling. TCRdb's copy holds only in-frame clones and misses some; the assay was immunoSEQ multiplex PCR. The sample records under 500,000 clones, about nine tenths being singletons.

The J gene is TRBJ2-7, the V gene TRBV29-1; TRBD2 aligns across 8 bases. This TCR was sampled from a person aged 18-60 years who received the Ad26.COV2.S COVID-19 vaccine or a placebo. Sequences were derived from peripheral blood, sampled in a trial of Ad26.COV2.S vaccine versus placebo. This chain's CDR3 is CSVKAVSGAEEQYF. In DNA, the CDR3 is TGCAGCGTTAAAGCTGTTAGCGGGGCGGAGGAGCAGTACTTC.